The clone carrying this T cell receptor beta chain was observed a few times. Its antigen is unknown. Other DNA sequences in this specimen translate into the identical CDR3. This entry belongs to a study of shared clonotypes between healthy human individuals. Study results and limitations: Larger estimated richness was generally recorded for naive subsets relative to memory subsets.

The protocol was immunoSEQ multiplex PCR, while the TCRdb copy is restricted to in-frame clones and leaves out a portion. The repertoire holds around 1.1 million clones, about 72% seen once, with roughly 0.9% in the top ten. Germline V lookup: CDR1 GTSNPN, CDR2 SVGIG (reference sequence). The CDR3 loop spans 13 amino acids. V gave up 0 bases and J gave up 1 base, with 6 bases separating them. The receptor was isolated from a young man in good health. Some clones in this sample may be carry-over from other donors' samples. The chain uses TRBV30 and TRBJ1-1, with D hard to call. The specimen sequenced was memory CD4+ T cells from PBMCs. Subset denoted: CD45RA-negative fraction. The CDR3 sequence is CAWSVRRNTEAFF. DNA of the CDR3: TGTGCCTGGAGTGTACGCAGGAACACTGAAGCTTTCTTT.